This T cell receptor beta chain was sequenced for a study of T-cell memory formation after mild COVID-19. Background on the study: In these data, TCR clusters were largely donor specific.

This clonotype was seen a few times. Its antigen is undetermined. TCRdb recomputed calls from the 5' RACE reads with MiXCR, one row per CDR3 protein. The table shows fewer than 550,000 distinct CDR3 sequences, with roughly 20% occurring only once. General study findings and limits: A balance of CD4 and CD8 characterized clones contracting day 15 to 85, whereas later expanders leaned CD4+. Contracting CD4+ clones sat mainly in CM and EM; CD8+ in EMRA.

With V trimmed by 6 bases and J by 12 bases, 8 bases remained unmatched. The CDR3 runs to 11 residues. Per the germline V gene, CDR1 is DFQATT and CDR2 is SNEGSKA (reference sequence). The specimen sequenced was PBMCs or a T cell subset sorted from them (not recorded which). V gene TRBV20-1 combines with J gene TRBJ2-3; 8 bases line up with TRBD2. The receptor was derived from an adult woman who had mild COVID-19 (a few samples of this study predate the infection). Cell type and time point are not known. The CDR3 DNA sequence: TGCAGTGCCGGGGGGGACTACTCACAGTATTTT. Its translation is CSAGGDYSQYF.